These T cell receptor beta chains were read from a single sample in a study of cytomegalovirus exposure and HLA in healthy donors. TCRdb's copy holds only in-frame clones and misses some; the assay was immunoSEQ multiplex PCR. Recorded here are around 80,000 clones; the top ten clones represent less than 6%. The sequenced sample was PBMCs. The receptors shown here come from a man aged 35-49 years in good health and CMV-seronegative. The CDR3 runs from the conserved cysteine through the conserved F or W. The order of the fields is V gene, J gene, D gene, CDR3 protein, CDR3 DNA. D genes are given only for firm matches.

>TRBV5-1|TRBJ2-1|NA
CASSDQRISYNEQFF
TGCGCCAGCAGTGACCAGCGGATCTCCTACAATGAGCAGTTCTTC
>TRBV4-2|TRBJ2-3|TRBD2
CASSQDFSGPGGTDTQYF
TGTGCCAGCAGCCAAGATTTTTCAGGACCGGGGGGGACAGATACGCAGTATTTT
>TRBV5-4|TRBJ2-7|TRBD2
CASKIPTSDEQYF
TGTGCCAGCAAAATCCCGACTAGCGACGAGCAGTACTTC
>TRBV19|TRBJ2-7|TRBD1
CASTGTEGSYEQYF
TGTGCCAGTACAGGGACAGAAGGGTCCTACGAGCAGTACTTC
>TRBV5-1|TRBJ2-2|TRBD1
CASSFRDRGGNTGELFF
TGCGCCAGCAGCTTCCGGGACAGGGGGGGGAACACCGGGGAGCTGTTTTTT
>TRBV10-1|TRBJ1-1|TRBD1
CASRGTKDRAEAFF
TGCGCCAGCAGAGGCACCAAGGACAGGGCTGAAGCTTTCTTT
>TRBV15|TRBJ1-6|TRBD1
CATRPGQARGSLHF
TGTGCCACCAGACCTGGACAGGCACGTGGGAGCCTCCACTTT
>TRBV6-5|TRBJ2-1|TRBD1
CASSLDRGFYNEQFF
TGTGCCAGCAGCCTGGACAGGGGCTTTTACAATGAGCAGTTCTTC
>TRBV15|TRBJ1-4|NA
CATAPRTNEKLFF
TGTGCCACGGCCCCCAGAACTAATGAAAAACTGTTTTTT
>TRBV10-3|TRBJ2-1|NA
CAISGVDNEQFF
TGTGCCATCAGTGGCGTGGACAATGAGCAGTTCTTC
>TRBV29-1|TRBJ1-1|TRBD1
CSVGGRQGAIPNTEAFF
TGCAGCGTTGGGGGAAGACAGGGGGCAATCCCCAACACTGAAGCTTTCTTT
>TRBV15|TRBJ1-4|NA
CATSRDKPINEKLFF
TGTGCCACCAGCAGAGATAAGCCCATCAATGAAAAACTGTTTTTT
>TRBV18|TRBJ1-3|NA
CASSPESGGSGNTIYF
TGTGCCAGCTCACCAGAGTCGGGGGGCTCTGGAAACACCATATATTTT
>TRBV12-2|TRBJ1-5|NA
CASRSRQGKTLDQPQHF
TGTGCAAGTCGCTCGAGACAGGGGAAAACCCTCGATCAGCCCCAGCATTTT
>TRBV7-6|TRBJ2-1|NA
CASSLALYNEQFF
TGTGCCAGCAGCCTAGCTCTCTACAATGAGCAGTTCTTC
>TRBV10-3|TRBJ2-3|NA
CAISEDSLSTDTQYF
TGTGCCATCAGTGAGGACAGTCTTAGCACAGATACGCAGTATTTT
>TRBV5-4|TRBJ1-2|NA
CASSFIEAAYGYTF
TGTGCCAGCAGCTTCATAGAGGCCGCCTATGGCTACACCTTC
>TRBV6-1|TRBJ2-3|TRBD1
CASSSGQGAVDTQYF
TGTGCCAGCAGCTCGGGACAGGGGGCAGTAGATACGCAGTATTTT
>TRBV30|TRBJ1-1|TRBD1
CAWTHGDRAGEAFF
TGTGCCTGGACCCACGGGGACAGGGCTGGTGAAGCTTTCTTT
>TRBV28|TRBJ2-1|NA
CASRPQGSLSYNEQFF
TGTGCCAGCAGACCCCAGGGGAGTCTCTCCTACAATGAGCAGTTCTTC
>TRBV19|TRBJ2-3|TRBD2
CASSIAPRMTSGGANTQYF
TGTGCCAGTAGTATAGCTCCTCGAATGACTAGCGGGGGGGCGAATACGCAGTATTTT
>TRBV4-2|TRBJ1-1|TRBD1
CASSQDPGQDTEAFF
TGTGCCAGCAGCCAAGATCCGGGACAGGACACTGAAGCTTTCTTT
>TRBV18|TRBJ1-3|NA
CASSPDSSGNTIYF
TGTGCCAGCTCACCGGACAGCTCTGGAAACACCATATATTTT
>TRBV5-4|TRBJ2-5|TRBD2
CASQLANQETQYF
TGTGCCAGCCAACTAGCGAACCAAGAGACCCAGTACTTC
>TRBV27|TRBJ2-6|NA
CASKYDRGAGANVLTF
TGTGCCAGCAAGTACGATAGAGGAGCTGGGGCCAACGTCCTGACTTTC
>TRBV7-2|TRBJ1-4|NA
CASSSKRHEKLFF
TGTGCCAGCAGCTCAAAGCGTCACGAAAAACTGTTTTTT
>TRBV7-2|TRBJ1-1|NA
CASSLAQNTEAFF
TGTGCCAGCAGCTTAGCCCAGAACACTGAAGCTTTCTTT
>TRBV19|TRBJ1-5|TRBD1
CASSVTGGANQPQHF
TGTGCCAGTAGTGTGACAGGGGGTGCCAATCAGCCCCAGCATTTT
>TRBV30|TRBJ1-1|NA
CAWSVRLTLGTEAFF
TGTGCCTGGAGTGTCAGACTCACACTCGGCACTGAAGCTTTCTTT
>TRBV13|TRBJ1-1|TRBD1
CASSSYRQGVTEAFF
TGTGCCAGCAGCTCCTATCGGCAGGGGGTCACTGAAGCTTTCTTT
>TRBV5-4|TRBJ2-1|TRBD2
CASSGGTSGDYNEQFF
TGTGCCAGCAGCGGAGGGACTAGCGGGGATTACAATGAGCAGTTCTTC
>TRBV2|TRBJ2-2|TRBD1
CASRGRDRGPTGELFF
TGTGCCAGCAGGGGCCGGGACAGGGGACCCACCGGGGAGCTGTTTTTT
>TRBV9|TRBJ2-1|TRBD2
CASSVSGLSYNEQFF
TGTGCCAGCAGCGTTAGCGGGCTCTCCTACAATGAGCAGTTCTTC
>TRBV7-2|TRBJ2-7|TRBD2
CASSSSAAGGLGQYF
TGTGCCAGCAGCTCCTCCGCCGCGGGAGGACTTGGGCAGTACTTC
>TRBV5-4|TRBJ2-2|TRBD2
CASSGTSGVLDGELFF
TGTGCCAGCAGCGGGACTAGCGGGGTTCTGGACGGGGAGCTGTTTTTT
>TRBV4-3|TRBJ2-7|TRBD2
CASSQGIPVLGLAFEQYF
TGCGCCAGCAGCCAAGGGATACCAGTGTTAGGACTAGCATTCGAGCAGTACTTC
>TRBV7-7|TRBJ2-2|TRBD2
CASSPVGLAANTGELFF
TGTGCTAGCAGCCCCGTTGGGCTAGCGGCGAACACCGGGGAGCTGTTTTTT
>TRBV5-6|TRBJ2-7|TRBD1
CASSLRGTGGLTYEQYF
TGTGCCAGCAGCTTGAGGGGGACAGGGGGATTAACCTACGAGCAGTACTTC
>TRBV6-4|TRBJ2-7|NA
CASRKTARYEQYF
TGTGCCAGCAGGAAGACAGCCCGCTACGAGCAGTACTTC
>TRBV6-1|TRBJ2-3|NA
CASSDDGGTDTQYF
TGTGCCAGCAGTGACGATGGGGGGACAGATACGCAGTATTTT
>TRBV4-3|TRBJ1-6|NA
CASSQVTDSPLHF
TGCGCCAGCAGCCAAGTAACTGATTCACCCCTCCACTTT